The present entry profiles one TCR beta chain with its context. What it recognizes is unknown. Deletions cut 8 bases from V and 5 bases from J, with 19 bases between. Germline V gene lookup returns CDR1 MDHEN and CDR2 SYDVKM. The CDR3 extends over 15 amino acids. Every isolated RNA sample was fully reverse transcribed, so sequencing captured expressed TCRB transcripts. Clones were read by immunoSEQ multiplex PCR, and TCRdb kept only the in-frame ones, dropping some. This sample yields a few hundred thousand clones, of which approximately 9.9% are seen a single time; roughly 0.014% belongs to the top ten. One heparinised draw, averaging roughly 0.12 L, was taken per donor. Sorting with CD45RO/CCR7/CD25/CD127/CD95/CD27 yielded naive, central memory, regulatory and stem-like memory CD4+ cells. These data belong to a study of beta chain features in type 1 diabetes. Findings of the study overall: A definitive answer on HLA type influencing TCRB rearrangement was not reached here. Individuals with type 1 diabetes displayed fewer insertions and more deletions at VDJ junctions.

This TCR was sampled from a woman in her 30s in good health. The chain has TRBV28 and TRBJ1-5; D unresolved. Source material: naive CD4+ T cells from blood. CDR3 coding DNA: TGTGCCAGCGGATCAGGCTCCGAGGGCGATCAGCCCCAGCATTTT. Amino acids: CASGSGSEGDQPQHF.